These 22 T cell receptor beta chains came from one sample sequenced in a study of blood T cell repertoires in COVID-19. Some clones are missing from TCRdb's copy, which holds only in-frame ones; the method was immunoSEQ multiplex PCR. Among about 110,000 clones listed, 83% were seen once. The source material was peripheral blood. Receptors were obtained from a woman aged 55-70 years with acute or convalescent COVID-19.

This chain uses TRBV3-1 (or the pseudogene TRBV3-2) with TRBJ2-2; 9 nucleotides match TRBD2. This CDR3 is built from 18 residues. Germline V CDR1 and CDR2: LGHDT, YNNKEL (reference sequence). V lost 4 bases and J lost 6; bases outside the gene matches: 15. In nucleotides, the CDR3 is TGTGCCAGCAGCCGGCTAGCGGGAAGAATATGGGGGGCCGGGGAGCTGTTTTTT. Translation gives CASSRLAGRIWGAGELFF.

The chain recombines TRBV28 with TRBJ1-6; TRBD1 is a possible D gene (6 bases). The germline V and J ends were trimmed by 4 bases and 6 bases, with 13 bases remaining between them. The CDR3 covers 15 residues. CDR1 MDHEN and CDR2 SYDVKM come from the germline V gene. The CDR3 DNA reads TGTGCCAGCAGTTCGGGGGGCGCGGGTAATTCACCCCTCCACTTT. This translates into CASSSGGAGNSPLHF. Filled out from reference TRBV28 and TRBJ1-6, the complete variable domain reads DVKVTQSSRYLVKRTGEKVFLECVQDMDHENMFWYRQDPGLGLRLIYFSYDVKMKEKGDIPEGYSVSREKKERFSLILESASTNQTSMYLCASSSGGAGNSPLHFGNGTRLTVT.

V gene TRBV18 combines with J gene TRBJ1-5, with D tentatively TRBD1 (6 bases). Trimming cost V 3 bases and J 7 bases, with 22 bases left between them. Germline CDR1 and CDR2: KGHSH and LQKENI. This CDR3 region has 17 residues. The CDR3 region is CASSPSGTTIILQPQHF. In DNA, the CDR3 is TGTGCCAGCTCACCCTCCGGGACAACGATTATCCTCCAGCCCCAGCATTTT.

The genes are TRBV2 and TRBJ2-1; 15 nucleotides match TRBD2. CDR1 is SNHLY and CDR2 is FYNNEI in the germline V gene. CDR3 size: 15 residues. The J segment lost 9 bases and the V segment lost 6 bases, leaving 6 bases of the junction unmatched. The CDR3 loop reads CASRRTSGRAVEQFF. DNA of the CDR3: TGTGCCAGCAGGAGGACTAGCGGGAGGGCCGTTGAGCAGTTCTTC.

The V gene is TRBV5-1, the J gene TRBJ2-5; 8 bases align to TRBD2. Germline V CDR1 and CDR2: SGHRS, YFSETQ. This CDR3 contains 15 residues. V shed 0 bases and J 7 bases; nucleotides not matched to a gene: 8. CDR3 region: CASSLEAGGGVTQYF. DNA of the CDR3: TGCGCCAGCAGCTTGGAGGCGGGGGGCGGTGTGACCCAGTACTTC.

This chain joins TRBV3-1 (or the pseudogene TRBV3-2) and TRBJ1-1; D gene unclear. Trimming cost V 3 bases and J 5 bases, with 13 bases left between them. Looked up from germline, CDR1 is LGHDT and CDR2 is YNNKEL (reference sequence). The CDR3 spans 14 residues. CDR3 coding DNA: TGTGCCAGCAGCCAGTCCGGGATCCGAACTGAAGCTTTCTTT. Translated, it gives CASSQSGIRTEAFF.

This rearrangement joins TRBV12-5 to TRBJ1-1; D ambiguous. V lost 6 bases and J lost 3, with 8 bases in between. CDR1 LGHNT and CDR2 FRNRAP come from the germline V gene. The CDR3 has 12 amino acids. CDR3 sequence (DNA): TGTGCTAGTGGCTATGAGTACACTGAAGCTTTCTTT. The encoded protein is CASGYEYTEAFF.

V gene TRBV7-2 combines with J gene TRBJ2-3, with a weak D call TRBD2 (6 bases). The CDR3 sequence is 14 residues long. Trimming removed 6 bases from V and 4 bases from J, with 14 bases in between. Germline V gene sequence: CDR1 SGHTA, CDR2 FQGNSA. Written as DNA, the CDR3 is TGTGCCAGCAGGTTCGGGACTGGCGCAGATACGCAGTATTTT. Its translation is CASRFGTGADTQYF.

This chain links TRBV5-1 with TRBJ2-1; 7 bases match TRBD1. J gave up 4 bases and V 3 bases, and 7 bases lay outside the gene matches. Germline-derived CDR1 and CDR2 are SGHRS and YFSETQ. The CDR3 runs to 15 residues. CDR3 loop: CASSSVGTEYNEQFF. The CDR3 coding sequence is TGCGCCAGCAGCTCAGTTGGGACAGAGTACAATGAGCAGTTCTTC. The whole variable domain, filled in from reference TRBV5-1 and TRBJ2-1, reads KAGVTQTPRYLIKTRGQQVTLSCSPISGHRSVSWYQQTPGQGLQFLFEYFSETQRNKGNFPGRFSGRQFSNSRSEMNVSTLELGDSALYLCASSSVGTEYNEQFFGPGTRLTVL.

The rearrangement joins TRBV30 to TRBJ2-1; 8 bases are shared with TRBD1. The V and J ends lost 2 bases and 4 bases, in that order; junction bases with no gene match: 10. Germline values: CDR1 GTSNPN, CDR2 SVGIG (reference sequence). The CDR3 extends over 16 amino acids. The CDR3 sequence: CAWSSLQGAKYNEQFF. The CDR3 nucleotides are TGTGCCTGGAGTTCCCTCCAGGGGGCTAAGTACAATGAGCAGTTCTTC.

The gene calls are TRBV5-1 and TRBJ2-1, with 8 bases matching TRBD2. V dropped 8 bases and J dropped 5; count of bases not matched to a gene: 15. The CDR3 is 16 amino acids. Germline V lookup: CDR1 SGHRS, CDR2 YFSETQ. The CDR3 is CASWSSGTRFHNEQFF. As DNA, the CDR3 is TGCGCCAGTTGGAGTTCCGGGACTAGGTTCCACAATGAGCAGTTCTTC. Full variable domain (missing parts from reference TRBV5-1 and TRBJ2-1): KAGVTQTPRYLIKTRGQQVTLSCSPISGHRSVSWYQQTPGQGLQFLFEYFSETQRNKGNFPGRFSGRQFSNSRSEMNVSTLELGDSALYLCASWSSGTRFHNEQFFGPGTRLTVL.

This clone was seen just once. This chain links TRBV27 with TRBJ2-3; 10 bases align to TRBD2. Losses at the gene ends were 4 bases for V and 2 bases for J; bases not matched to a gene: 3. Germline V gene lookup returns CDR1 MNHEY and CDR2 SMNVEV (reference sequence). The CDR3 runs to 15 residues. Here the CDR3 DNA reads TGTGCCAGCAGTTACGGGACTAGCGCCACAGATACGCAGTATTTT. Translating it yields CASSYGTSATDTQYF.

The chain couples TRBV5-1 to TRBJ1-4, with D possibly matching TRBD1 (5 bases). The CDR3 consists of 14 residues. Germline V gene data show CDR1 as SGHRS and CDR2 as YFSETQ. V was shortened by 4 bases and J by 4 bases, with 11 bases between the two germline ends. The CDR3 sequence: CASSEQDYNEKLFF. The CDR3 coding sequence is TGCGCCAGCAGCGAACAGGATTATAATGAAAAACTGTTTTTT.

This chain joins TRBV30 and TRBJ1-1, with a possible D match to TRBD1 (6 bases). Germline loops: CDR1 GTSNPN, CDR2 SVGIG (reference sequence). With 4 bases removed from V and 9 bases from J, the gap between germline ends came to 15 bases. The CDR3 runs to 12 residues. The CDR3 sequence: CAWKEPDSKAFF. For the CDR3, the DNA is TGTGCCTGGAAAGAACCGGACAGCAAAGCTTTCTTT.

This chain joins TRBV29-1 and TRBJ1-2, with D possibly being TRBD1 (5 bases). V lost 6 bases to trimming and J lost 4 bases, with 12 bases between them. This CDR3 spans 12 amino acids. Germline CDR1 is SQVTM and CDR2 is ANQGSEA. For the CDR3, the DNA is TGCAGCGTCGGGGGGGAACCCTATGGCTACACCTTC. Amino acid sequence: CSVGGEPYGYTF.

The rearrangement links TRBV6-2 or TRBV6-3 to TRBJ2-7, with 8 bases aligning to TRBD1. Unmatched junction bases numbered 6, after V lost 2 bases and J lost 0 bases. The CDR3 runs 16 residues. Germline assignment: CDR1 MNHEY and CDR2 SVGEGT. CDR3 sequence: CASSYPVGQASYEQYF. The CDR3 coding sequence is TGTGCCAGCAGTTACCCGGTGGGACAGGCCTCCTACGAGCAGTACTTC.

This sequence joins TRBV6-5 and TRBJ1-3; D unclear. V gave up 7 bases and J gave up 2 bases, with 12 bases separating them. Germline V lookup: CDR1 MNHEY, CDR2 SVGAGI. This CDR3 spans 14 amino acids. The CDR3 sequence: CASKRGSAGNTIYF. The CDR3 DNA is TGTGCCAGCAAAAGAGGGTCAGCTGGAAACACCATATATTTT.

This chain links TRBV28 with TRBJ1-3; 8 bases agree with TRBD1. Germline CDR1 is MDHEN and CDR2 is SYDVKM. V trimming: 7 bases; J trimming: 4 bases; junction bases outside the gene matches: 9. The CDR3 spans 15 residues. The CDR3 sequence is CASKNQGAGGNTIYF. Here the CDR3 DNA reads TGTGCCAGCAAAAATCAGGGGGCTGGAGGAAACACCATATATTTT.

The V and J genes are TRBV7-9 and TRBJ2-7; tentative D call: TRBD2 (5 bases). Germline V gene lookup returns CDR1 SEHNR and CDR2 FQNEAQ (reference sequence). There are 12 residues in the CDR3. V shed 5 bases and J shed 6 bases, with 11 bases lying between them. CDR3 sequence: CASSEGWGEQYF. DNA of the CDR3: TGTGCCAGCAGCGAGGGATGGGGCGAGCAGTACTTC.

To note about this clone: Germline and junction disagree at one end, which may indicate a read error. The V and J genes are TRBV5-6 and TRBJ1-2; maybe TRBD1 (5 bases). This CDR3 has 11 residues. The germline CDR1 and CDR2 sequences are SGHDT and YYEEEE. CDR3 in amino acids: CATSDSYGYTF. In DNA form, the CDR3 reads TGTGCCACCAGCGACAGCTATGGCTACACCTTC.

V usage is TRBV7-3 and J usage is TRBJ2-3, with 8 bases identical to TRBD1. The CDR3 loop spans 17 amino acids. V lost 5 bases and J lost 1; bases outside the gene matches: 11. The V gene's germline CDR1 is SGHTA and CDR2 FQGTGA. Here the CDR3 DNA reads TGTGCCAGCAGCACGGGACAGGACTCGGGGGGCACAGATACGCAGTATTTT. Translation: CASSTGQDSGGTDTQYF.

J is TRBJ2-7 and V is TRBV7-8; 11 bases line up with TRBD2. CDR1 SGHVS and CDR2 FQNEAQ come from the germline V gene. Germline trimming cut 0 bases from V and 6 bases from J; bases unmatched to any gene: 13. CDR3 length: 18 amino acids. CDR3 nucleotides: TGTGCCAGCAGCTTAGCACTAGCGGGAGCATCTCTCCCCGGCGAGCAGTACTTC. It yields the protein CASSLALAGASLPGEQYF.